This T cell receptor beta chain was recovered during a study of T cell repertoires in cytomegalovirus infection. Looking at the study overall: An indication of both CMV infection and matching HLA type came from public TCR beta signatures.

This CDR3 has 15 residues. Germline V CDR1 and CDR2: SGHVS, FNYEAQ. V dropped 1 base and J dropped 5 bases, with 14 bases sitting between them. This clonotype was counted between two and nine times. Its antigen is as yet unknown. TCRdb reanalysed the reads using MiXCR and keeps one entry per CDR3 protein. The sample has hundreds of thousands of distinct CDR3 sequences; around 32% are singletons. The J gene is TRBJ1-1, the V gene TRBV7-6; D is unresolved. The TCR sequence derives from a human donor in good health (CMV status not recorded). Some clones in this sample may be carry-over from other donors' samples. The sequencing used cultured PBMCs, collected from culture after CMV antigen stimulation. The CDR3 nucleotides read TGTGCCAGCAGCTTAGGTGATGGTTCGGAGACTGAAGCTTTCTTT. Encoded protein: CASSLGDGSETEAFF.